This T cell receptor (beta chain) was obtained from a study of post-analysis software for immune sequencing data. About the research overall: The cohort encompassed relapsing-remitting, secondary progressive and progressive-relapsing multiple sclerosis disease courses. Study results and limitations: People with multiple sclerosis had a significantly lower normalized Chao1 diversity than controls did. When the samples were clustered directly with F measure, those that had been prepared in the same batch showed strong co-clustering. About 5 TRBV segments were significantly more frequent in patients than in controls. TRBV5-6, TRBV5-1 and TRBV20-1 were among these segments.

As for this clonotype: Its antigen is currently unknown.

V lost 2 bases, J lost 4 bases, and 9 bases lay in between. This CDR3 has 14 amino acids. Germline V CDR1 and CDR2: SNHLY, FYNNEI. TCR beta libraries were prepared from cDNA with unique molecular identifiers. It was from roughly 1 to 10 million T cells that about half a million cDNA molecules came. TCRdb processed the PCR reads anew with MiXCR; each CDR3 protein has one entry. The sample consists of 600,000 to 700,000 distinct CDR3 sequences, roughly three fifths of them appearing once. The sequenced sample consisted of blood. The TCR originated in a girl between 2 and 10 years old with multiple sclerosis. The chain joins TRBV2 to TRBJ2-1; D ambiguous. This chain's CDR3 is CASSEQAVYNEQFF. CDR3 in DNA: TGTGCCAGCAGTGAACAGGCGGTTTACAATGAGCAGTTCTTC.